This T cell receptor (beta chain) comes out of a study of early T cells in non-severe SARS-CoV-2 infection. Study-level background: From unsorted whole blood, bulk RNA was sequenced, and the chains remained unpaired.

Individual cDNA molecules received unique molecular identifiers. Using its own MiXCR run on the 5' RACE reads, TCRdb lists one record per CDR3 protein. The sample shows about 37,000 distinct CDR3 sequences, about 7.4% of them seen only once. Overall study results and limits: Matching against VDJdb likely underestimated virus-specific expansions, favoring anti-spike CD8.

As regards this clonotype: The antigen remains undetermined.

Here the sequenced sample was whole blood, taken at baseline. This sequence originates from an adult who was a healthcare worker with PCR-confirmed SARS-CoV-2 infection or an uninfected control (not recorded which).

CDR3 nucleotide sequence: TGTGCCAGCAGCCTTGGCTCTGCAGCCGAGCAGTACTTC. Its translation is CASSLGSAAEQYF. The chain uses TRBV11-2 and TRBJ2-7; D gene unclear. V was clipped by 5 bases and J by 6 bases, with 14 bases between them. Per the germline V gene, CDR1 is SGHAT and CDR2 is FQNNGV. CDR3 size: 13 residues.